The 15 T cell receptor beta chains presented below share a single source sample, sequenced in a study of T cell responses to AZD1222 COVID-19 vaccine. Profiling relied on immunoSEQ multiplex PCR, and the TCRdb table lists in-frame clones only, not all of them. The sample contains some 130,000 clones, approximately 86% of which appear only once. The sample here was peripheral blood, taken on day 0 of AZD1222 vaccination. Source of these receptors: an adult in good health.

The V gene is TRBV19, the J gene TRBJ1-1; D perhaps matches TRBD1 (6 bases). Germline CDR1 and CDR2: LNHDA and SQIVND (reference sequence). Trimming took off 6 bases at V and 4 bases at J, with 12 bases between the two ends. This CDR3 is built from 13 residues. CDR3 sequence reads: CASSQGTSTEAFF. The CDR3 DNA sequence: TGTGCCAGTAGCCAGGGGACCTCCACTGAAGCTTTCTTT. The full variable domain, completed using reference TRBV19 and TRBJ1-1, is DGGITQSPKYLFRKEGQNVTLSCEQNLNHDAMYWYRQDPGQGLRLIYYSQIVNDFQKGDIAEGYSVSREKKESFPLTVTSAQKNPTAFYLCASSQGTSTEAFFGQGTRLTVV.

This clone was seen at least ten times. The V gene is TRBV6-5, the J gene TRBJ1-1; the D is unclear. There are 14 residues in the CDR3. Germline assignment: CDR1 MNHEY and CDR2 SVGAGI. V shed 6 bases and J shed 1 base, with 12 bases lying between them. The CDR3 DNA sequence: TGTGCCAGCAGGACCAGACATTCGAACACTGAAGCTTTCTTT. This codes for CASRTRHSNTEAFF.

This sequence joins TRBV28 and TRBJ2-3; 7 bases are shared with TRBD1. The germline V gene encodes CDR1 MDHEN and CDR2 SYDVKM. This CDR3 region has 16 residues. V shed 6 bases, J shed 6 bases, and the junction held 15 bases outside the gene matches. CDR3 in DNA: TGTGCCAGCAGAACCCCACGACAGGGACGGGCGGATACGCAGTATTTT. Translation: CASRTPRQGRADTQYF. The entire variable domain, with the rest obtained from reference TRBV28 and TRBJ2-3, is as follows: DVKVTQSSRYLVKRTGEKVFLECVQDMDHENMFWYRQDPGLGLRLIYFSYDVKMKEKGDIPEGYSVSREKKERFSLILESASTNQTSMYLCASRTPRQGRADTQYFGPGTRLTVL.

As to this clone: One end of the junction is discordant with germline, which a read error may explain. The chain couples TRBV25-1 to TRBJ2-7; D could derive from TRBD1 or TRBD2 (6 bases each). The CDR3 runs to 16 residues. Per the germline V gene, CDR1 is MGHDK and CDR2 is SYGVNS. CDR3 nucleotides: TGTGCCAGTAGTGAAGCCGCCCGGGGGCGGACCTACGAGCAGTACTTC. It specifies CASSEAARGRTYEQYF.

The gene calls are TRBV19 and TRBJ2-7; a possible D gene is TRBD1 (6 bases). V was shortened by 3 bases and J by 5 bases, with 20 bases between the two germline ends. CDR1 and CDR2 from the germline V gene are LNHDA and SQIVND (reference sequence). There are 16 residues in the CDR3. DNA for the CDR3: TGTGCCAGTAGTATCAGAACAGGGTGGCATATGGACGAGCAGTACTTC. It codes for CASSIRTGWHMDEQYF.

The V call is TRBV2, the J call TRBJ2-2; TRBD2 matches at 11 bases. Germline trimming cut 6 bases from V and 7 bases from J; bases unmatched to any gene: 4. Germline assignment: CDR1 SNHLY and CDR2 FYNNEI. This CDR3 is 14 amino acids long. The CDR3 nucleotides read TGTGCCAGCAGACCGACTAGCGGGATCGGGGAGCTGTTTTTT. Residues: CASRPTSGIGELFF.

V gene TRBV4-1 combines with J gene TRBJ1-1; D is possibly TRBD1 (5 bases). This CDR3 is built from 14 residues. V was pared by 6 bases and J by 1 base, with 12 bases between. CDR1 and CDR2 from the germline V gene are MGHRA and YSYEKL. The CDR3 here is CASRGVLRNTEAFF. In DNA form, the CDR3 reads TGCGCCAGCAGGGGGGTTCTTAGGAACACTGAAGCTTTCTTT.

The CDR3 protein is CASSLDWDESYEQYF. CDR3 DNA: TGCGCCAGCAGCTTGGACTGGGATGAATCCTACGAGCAGTACTTC. The chain links TRBV5-1 to TRBJ2-7; D is ambiguous. V was cut by 0 bases and J by 1 base, with 11 bases left in between. CDR1 and CDR2 (germline): SGHRS, YFSETQ. This CDR3 comprises 15 residues.

V is TRBV6-5 and J is TRBJ1-2; TRBD1 agrees at 8 bases. V shed 8 bases, J shed 5 bases, and the junction held 4 bases outside the gene matches. Germline V CDR1 and CDR2: MNHEY, SVGAGI. The CDR3 contains 12 residues. The CDR3 region has the DNA TGTGCCAGCGCTGGACAGGGTTATGGCTACACCTTC. Translating gives CASAGQGYGYTF.

The V and J genes are TRBV2 and TRBJ2-5; 7 bases line up with TRBD1. V dropped 6 bases and J dropped 5; count of bases not matched to a gene: 6. Germline CDR1 and CDR2: SNHLY and FYNNEI. This CDR3 comprises 13 residues. The CDR3 coding sequence is TGTGCCAGCAGGACCGACAGGGCGGAGACCCAGTACTTC. It is translated as CASRTDRAETQYF.

The table lists this clone with a few counts. The chain is built from TRBV11-2 and TRBJ1-6; D is possibly TRBD1 (6 bases). Trimming took off 5 bases at V and 0 bases at J, with 14 bases between the two ends. The CDR3 is made up of 17 amino acids. CDR1 SGHAT and CDR2 FQNNGV come from the germline V gene. The CDR3 nucleotides are TGTGCCAGCAGCAAAGATATAGGGGGCTCCTATAATTCACCCCTCCACTTT. Amino acid sequence: CASSKDIGGSYNSPLHF. Complete variable domain (other parts from reference TRBV11-2 and TRBJ1-6): EAGVAQSPRYKIIEKRQSVAFWCNPISGHATLYWYQQILGQGPKLLIQFQNNGVVDDSQLPKDRFSAERLKGVDSTLKIQPAKLEDSAVYLCASSKDIGGSYNSPLHFGNGTRLTVT.

V and J are TRBV11-2 and TRBJ2-7, with 7 bases that match TRBD2. Germline CDR1 is SGHAT and CDR2 is FQNNGV. Losses at the gene ends were 5 bases for V and 3 bases for J; bases not matched to a gene: 7. This CDR3 contains 14 residues. This CDR3 reads CASSLERDYYEQYF. CDR3 sequence (DNA): TGTGCCAGCAGCCTGGAGCGGGACTACTACGAGCAGTACTTC.

The gene calls are TRBV19 and TRBJ2-3; 9 positions match TRBD2. The CDR3 is 16 amino acids. Germline loops: CDR1 LNHDA, CDR2 SQIVND (reference sequence). The junction had 11 bases not matched to a gene; V was cut back by 5 bases and J by 5 bases. CDR3 amino acids: CASSPAGGRAVDTQYF. CDR3 DNA sequence: TGTGCCAGTAGTCCCGCCGGCGGGAGGGCAGTAGATACGCAGTATTTT.

This clone was seen just once. The chain carries TRBV3-1 (or the pseudogene TRBV3-2) and TRBJ2-7; no clear D. The ends were cut back, 0 bases at V and 3 bases at J, with 9 bases in the middle. Germline V gives CDR1 LGHDT, CDR2 YNNKEL (reference sequence). The CDR3 extends over 14 amino acids. CDR3 in DNA: TGTGCCAGCAGCCAAGATCGCAATCTCTACGAGCAGTACTTC. Its translation: CASSQDRNLYEQYF.

The rearrangement links TRBV27 to TRBJ1-5, with D possibly matching TRBD1 (6 bases). The CDR3 sequence is 14 residues long. Germline loops: CDR1 MNHEY, CDR2 SMNVEV (reference sequence). Trimming took 3 bases from V and 6 from J, leaving 12 bases between them. The CDR3 protein is CASSFRGASQPQHF. In DNA form, the CDR3 reads TGTGCCAGCAGTTTCAGGGGCGCCAGTCAGCCCCAGCATTTT.